Listed below are T cell receptor beta chains from one sample, sequenced in a study of T cell responses to AZD1222 COVID-19 vaccine. Repertoires were generated with immunoSEQ multiplex PCR, while TCRdb's copy carries only in-frame clones and drops some. The top ten clones hold more than 5% of a sample with 100,000 or so clones, around 84% of them seen once. The sample consisted of peripheral blood, taken 28 days after the second AZD1222 dose. All receptors derive from an adult who received the AZD1222 COVID-19 vaccine. CDR3s leave out the opening cysteine and the closing phenylalanine or tryptophan.

CDR3: ASSPGLAANTGELF
V: TRBV28
J: TRBJ2-2

CDR3: ASSTARDRYEQY
V: TRBV5-1
J: TRBJ2-7

CDR3: ASSLSPNYAANEKLF
V: TRBV27
J: TRBJ1-4

CDR3: ASSEDSNYGYT
V: TRBV18
J: TRBJ1-2

CDR3: ASSPTSGRPYEQY
V: TRBV4-1
J: TRBJ2-7

CDR3: ASSVAGGLGPGNTIY
V: TRBV9
J: TRBJ1-3

CDR3: AISESRDSSDSPLH
V: TRBV10-3
J: TRBJ1-6

CDR3: ASSLAGTSEKETQY
V: TRBV5-1
J: TRBJ2-5

CDR3: ASSLSSGARTQY
V: TRBV28
J: TRBJ2-5

CDR3: ASSWYSGTNYGYT
V: TRBV27
J: TRBJ1-2

CDR3: ASSIERGGELF
V: TRBV19
J: TRBJ2-2

CDR3: ASSPTSGGARGETQY
V: TRBV18
J: TRBJ2-5

CDR3: STQGGDYGYT
V: TRBV29-1
J: TRBJ1-2

CDR3: ASSLWGQGGYEQF
V: TRBV27
J: TRBJ2-1

CDR3: ASSLGEPQPQH
V: TRBV12-3/TRBV12-4
J: TRBJ1-5

CDR3: ASIQSGTART
V: TRBV7-2
J: TRBJ1-2

CDR3: ASSKDRGLNSPLH
V: TRBV11-2
J: TRBJ1-6

CDR3: ASSPRGTGNTEAF
V: TRBV18
J: TRBJ1-1

CDR3: ASSPAAQRDQPQH
V: TRBV7-8
J: TRBJ1-5

CDR3: ASSLEGADYEQY
V: TRBV7-2
J: TRBJ2-7

CDR3: ATAAGDLSYNEQF
V: TRBV28
J: TRBJ2-1

CDR3: ASSLPGRDSYEQY
V: TRBV19
J: TRBJ2-7

CDR3: ASSLAGGATNEKLF
V: TRBV5-1
J: TRBJ1-4

CDR3: AWKASGNTIY
V: TRBV30
J: TRBJ1-3

CDR3: ASSLKSAGDGYEQY
V: TRBV27
J: TRBJ2-7

CDR3: ASSLERGVNEQY
V: TRBV5-1
J: TRBJ2-7

CDR3: ASSFPAGGKNIQY
V: TRBV28
J: TRBJ2-4

CDR3: ASSLIGPETQY
V: TRBV5-4
J: TRBJ2-5

CDR3: ASSLGSDNEQF
V: TRBV7-7
J: TRBJ2-1

CDR3: ASSLNVAGSDTQY
V: TRBV3-1/TRBV3-2
J: TRBJ2-3

CDR3: GAGDTSYGYT
V: TRBV29-1
J: TRBJ1-2

CDR3: ASSLFAVNTEAF
V: TRBV7-2
J: TRBJ1-1

CDR3: ASSLVGRAADTQY
V: TRBV7-9
J: TRBJ2-3

CDR3: ASSLDSGYSNQPQH
V: TRBV7-9
J: TRBJ1-5

CDR3: AWRGDTGAETQY
V: TRBV30
J: TRBJ2-5

CDR3: ASSLEWKSPLH
V: TRBV27
J: TRBJ1-6

CDR3: ASRSYETQY
V: TRBV27
J: TRBJ2-5

CDR3: ACLSAGQPYEQY
V: TRBV6-5
J: TRBJ2-7

CDR3: ASSQVTGGEKLF
V: TRBV4-2
J: TRBJ1-4

CDR3: ASSLLGGGIYEQY
V: TRBV7-9
J: TRBJ2-7

CDR3: ASSLGPVSYEQY
V: TRBV13
J: TRBJ2-7